This TCR beta chain was found in a study of T cells in Graves' hyperthyroidism and ophthalmopathy. Using RNA transcripts as the source, TCR beta CDR3 regions were amplified. The TCR CDR3 first-round RT-PCR relied on the HTBI primer set. One entry per CDR3 protein, called by TCRdb with MiXCR from the multiplex PCR reads. The repertoire consists of hundreds of thousands of distinct CDR3 sequences, with more than 15% occurring once and the leading ten covering more than 3%. This clonotype was counted between two and nine times. The sample was blood. The receptor was derived from a woman between 40 and 50 years old with Graves' ophthalmopathy.

Written as DNA, the CDR3 is TGCAGTGCTAGGAGGCGGGAGGGCTCAGATACGCAGTATTTT. Encoded protein: CSARRREGSDTQYF. The V and J genes are TRBV20-1 and TRBJ2-3; 9 bases line up with TRBD2. The V and J ends lost 3 bases and 4 bases, in that order; junction bases with no gene match: 5. Germline V gene lookup returns CDR1 DFQATT and CDR2 SNEGSKA (reference sequence). CDR3 length: 14 residues.